This T cell receptor (beta chain) stems from a study of blood T cell repertoires in COVID-19. Study in general: In each case, the material was cDNA or gDNA derived from T cells, B-cell-depleted T cells, or PBMCs.

The age range of participants was 18 to 89 years, with residence in about two dozen US areas. Recovered status applied to Cohort 3 donors who had two consecutive negative PCRs. It also applied to those with clearance or with symptom resolution. Generated by immunoSEQ multiplex PCR, the TCRdb table keeps only in-frame clones and is missing some. Of roughly 220,000 clones listed, 80% to 85% are singletons. Sequencing was done on a sample of PBMCs or T cells enriched from blood (not recorded which). The sequence was obtained from a woman in her thirties or forties who had recovered from COVID-19.

The CDR3 sequence: CASQTAAGLTDTQYF. The DNA of the CDR3 is TGTGCCAGCCAAACGGCAGCGGGCCTCACAGATACGCAGTATTTT. The genes are TRBV5-4 and TRBJ2-3; perhaps TRBD2 as D (6 bases). The CDR3 totals 15 residues. Germline CDR1 SGHNT, CDR2 YYREEE (reference sequence). V shed 7 bases and J shed 2 bases, with 17 bases lying between them.